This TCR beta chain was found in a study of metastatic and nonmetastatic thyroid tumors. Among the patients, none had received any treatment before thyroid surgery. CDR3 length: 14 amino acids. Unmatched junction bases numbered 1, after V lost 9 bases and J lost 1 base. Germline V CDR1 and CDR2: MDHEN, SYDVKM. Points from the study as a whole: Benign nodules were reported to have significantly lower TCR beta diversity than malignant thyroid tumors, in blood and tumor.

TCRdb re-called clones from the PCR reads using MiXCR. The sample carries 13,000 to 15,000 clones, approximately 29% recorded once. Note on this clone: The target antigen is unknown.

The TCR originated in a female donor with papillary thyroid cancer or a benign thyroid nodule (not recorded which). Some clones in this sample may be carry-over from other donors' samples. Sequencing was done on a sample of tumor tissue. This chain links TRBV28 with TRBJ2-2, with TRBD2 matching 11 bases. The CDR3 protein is CASSGRGNTGELFF. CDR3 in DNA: TGTGCCAGTAGCGGGAGGGGGAACACCGGGGAGCTGTTTTTT.